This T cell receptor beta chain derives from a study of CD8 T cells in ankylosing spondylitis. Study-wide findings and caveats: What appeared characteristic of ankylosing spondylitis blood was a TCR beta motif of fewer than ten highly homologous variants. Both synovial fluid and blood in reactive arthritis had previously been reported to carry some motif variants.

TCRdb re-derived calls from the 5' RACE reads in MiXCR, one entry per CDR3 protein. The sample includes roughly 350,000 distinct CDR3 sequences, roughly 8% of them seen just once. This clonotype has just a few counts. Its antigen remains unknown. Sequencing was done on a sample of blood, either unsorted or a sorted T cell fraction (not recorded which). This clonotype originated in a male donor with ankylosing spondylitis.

The CDR3 sequence is CAIRGLAGGPDEQYF. CDR3 coding DNA: TGTGCCATCAGAGGACTAGCGGGAGGGCCTGACGAGCAGTACTTC. The chain carries TRBV10-3 and TRBJ2-7; TRBD2 aligns across 15 bases. J gave up 5 bases and V 6 bases, and 5 bases lay outside the gene matches. Looked up from germline, CDR1 is ENHRY and CDR2 is SYGVKD. CDR3 length equals 15 residues.